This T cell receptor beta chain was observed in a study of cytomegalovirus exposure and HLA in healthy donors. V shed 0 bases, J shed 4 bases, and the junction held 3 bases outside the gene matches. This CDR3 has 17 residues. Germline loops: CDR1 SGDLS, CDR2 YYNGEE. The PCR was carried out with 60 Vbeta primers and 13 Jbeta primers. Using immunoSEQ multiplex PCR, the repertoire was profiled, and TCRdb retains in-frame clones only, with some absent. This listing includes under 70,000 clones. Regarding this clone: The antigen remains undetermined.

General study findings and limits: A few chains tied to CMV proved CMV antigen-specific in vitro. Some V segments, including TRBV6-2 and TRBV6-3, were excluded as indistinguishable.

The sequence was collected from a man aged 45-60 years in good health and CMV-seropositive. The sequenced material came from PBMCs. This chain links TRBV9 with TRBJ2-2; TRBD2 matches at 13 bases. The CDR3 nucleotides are TGTGCCAGCAGCGTAGCAGGGACTAGCGGGACCACCGGGGAGCTGTTTTTT. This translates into CASSVAGTSGTTGELFF.